This TCR beta chain was profiled in a study of T cell changes during pregnancy in multiple sclerosis (dated by TCRdb to the late 2010s). About the full investigation: In women with multiple sclerosis, the researchers looked at how the T cell repertoire shifted as pregnancy progressed.

Note on this clone: No cognate antigen has been identified for it. Base quality data are lacking; no much larger clone is found one base away.

Libraries were built with the immunoSEQ multiplex PCR assay. TCRdb took over this immuneACCESS table, retaining in-frame rearrangements with V and J assigned. Such tables are incomplete; in checked studies, under half of the missing clones stem from an unresolved V gene, and the remainder is unexplained. The sample table records about 16,000 clones; roughly 96% of these occur just once. Approximately 0.97% of the sample comes from the top ten. Based on the germline V gene, the CDR1 and CDR2 sequences are SQVTM and ANQGSEA. V gives up 5 bases and J gives up 7 bases, and the segment between their germline ends measures 23 bases. The CDR3, from cysteine to phenylalanine, totals 15 residues. The retained sequence is limited to the CDR3, 45 bases, with the frame set at the first base.

The material was peripheral blood, obtained in the third trimester of pregnancy. The chain couples TRBV29-1 to TRBJ2-5, with TRBD1 tentatively as D gene (6 bases match). The receptor comes from a female donor with multiple sclerosis, enrolled in a pregnancy study. The DNA sequence reads TGCAGCGTTACTTCACTCGGGGACATACGGGGGACCCAGTACTTC. Its protein product is CSVTSLGDIRGTQYF.